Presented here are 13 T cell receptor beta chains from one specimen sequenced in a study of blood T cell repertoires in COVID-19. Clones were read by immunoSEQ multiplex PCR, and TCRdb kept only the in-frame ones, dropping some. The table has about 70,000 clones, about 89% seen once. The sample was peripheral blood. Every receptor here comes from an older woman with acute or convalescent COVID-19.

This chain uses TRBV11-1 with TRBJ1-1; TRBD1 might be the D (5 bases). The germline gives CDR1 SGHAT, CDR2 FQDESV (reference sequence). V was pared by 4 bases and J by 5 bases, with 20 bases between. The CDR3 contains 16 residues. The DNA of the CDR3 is TGTGCCAGCAGCTCCCGGAGGGGAATGGGGGGAACTGAAGCTTTCTTT. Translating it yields CASSSRRGMGGTEAFF. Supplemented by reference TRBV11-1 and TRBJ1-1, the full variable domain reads EAEVAQSPRYKITEKSQAVAFWCDPISGHATLYWYRQILGQGPELLVQFQDESVVDDSQLPKDRFSAERLKGVDSTLKIQPAELGDSAMYLCASSSRRGMGGTEAFFGQGTRLTVV.

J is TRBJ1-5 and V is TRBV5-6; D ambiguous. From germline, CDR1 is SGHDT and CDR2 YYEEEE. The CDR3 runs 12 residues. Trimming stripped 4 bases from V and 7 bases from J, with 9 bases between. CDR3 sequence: CASSSLWQPQHF. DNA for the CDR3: TGTGCCAGCAGCAGCCTGTGGCAGCCCCAGCATTTT. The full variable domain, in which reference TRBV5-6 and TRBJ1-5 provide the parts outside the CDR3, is DAGVTQSPTHLIKTRGQQVTLRCSPKSGHDTVSWYQQALGQGPQFIFQYYEEEERQRGNFPDRFSGHQFPNYSSELNVNALLLGDSALYLCASSSLWQPQHFGDGTRLSIL.

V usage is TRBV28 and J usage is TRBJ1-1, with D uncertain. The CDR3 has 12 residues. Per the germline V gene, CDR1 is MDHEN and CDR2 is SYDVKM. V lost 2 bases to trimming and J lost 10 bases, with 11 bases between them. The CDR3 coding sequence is TGTGCCAGCAGTTTAGGGTTTCGGGGAGCTTTCTTT. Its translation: CASSLGFRGAFF.

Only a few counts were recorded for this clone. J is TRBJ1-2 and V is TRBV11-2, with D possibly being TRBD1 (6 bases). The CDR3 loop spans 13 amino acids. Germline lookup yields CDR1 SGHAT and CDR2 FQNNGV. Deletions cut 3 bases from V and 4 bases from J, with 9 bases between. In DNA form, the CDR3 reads TGTGCCAGCAGCTTCCCACAGGGCTATGGCTACACCTTC. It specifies CASSFPQGYGYTF. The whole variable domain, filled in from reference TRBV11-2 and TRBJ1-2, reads EAGVAQSPRYKIIEKRQSVAFWCNPISGHATLYWYQQILGQGPKLLIQFQNNGVVDDSQLPKDRFSAERLKGVDSTLKIQPAKLEDSAVYLCASSFPQGYGYTFGSGTRLTVV.

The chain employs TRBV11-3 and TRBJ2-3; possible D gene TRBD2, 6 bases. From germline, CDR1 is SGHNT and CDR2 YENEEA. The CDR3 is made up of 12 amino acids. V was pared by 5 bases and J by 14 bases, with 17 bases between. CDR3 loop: CASSHSGPPAYF. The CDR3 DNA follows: TGTGCCAGCAGCCATAGCGGTCCTCCGGCGTATTTT.

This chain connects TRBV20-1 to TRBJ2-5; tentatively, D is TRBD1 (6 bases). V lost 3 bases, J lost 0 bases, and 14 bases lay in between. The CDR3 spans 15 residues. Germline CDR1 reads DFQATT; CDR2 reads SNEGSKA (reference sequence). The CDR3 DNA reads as TGCAGTGCTAGTGCCAGGGGATGGTACCAAGAGACCCAGTACTTC. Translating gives CSASARGWYQETQYF.

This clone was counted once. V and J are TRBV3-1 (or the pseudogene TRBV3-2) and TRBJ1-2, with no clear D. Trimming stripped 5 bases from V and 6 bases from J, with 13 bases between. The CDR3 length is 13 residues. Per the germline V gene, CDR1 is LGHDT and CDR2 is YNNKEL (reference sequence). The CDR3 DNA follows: TGTGCCAGCAGCTTATCGGAGCAGAATGGCTACACCTTC. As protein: CASSLSEQNGYTF.

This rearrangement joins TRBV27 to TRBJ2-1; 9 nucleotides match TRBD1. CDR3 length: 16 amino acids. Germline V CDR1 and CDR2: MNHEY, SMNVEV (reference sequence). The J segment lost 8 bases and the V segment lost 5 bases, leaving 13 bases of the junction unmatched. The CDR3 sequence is CASSLHGTGRSDEQFF. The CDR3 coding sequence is TGTGCCAGCAGTCTGCACGGGACAGGGAGGTCGGATGAGCAGTTCTTC.

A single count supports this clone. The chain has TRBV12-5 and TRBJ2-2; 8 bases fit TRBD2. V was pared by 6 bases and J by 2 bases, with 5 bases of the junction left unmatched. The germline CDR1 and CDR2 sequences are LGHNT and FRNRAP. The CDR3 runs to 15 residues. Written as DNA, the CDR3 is TGTGCTAGTGGCTTAGCGGGGTCCAACACCGGGGAGCTGTTTTTT. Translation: CASGLAGSNTGELFF.

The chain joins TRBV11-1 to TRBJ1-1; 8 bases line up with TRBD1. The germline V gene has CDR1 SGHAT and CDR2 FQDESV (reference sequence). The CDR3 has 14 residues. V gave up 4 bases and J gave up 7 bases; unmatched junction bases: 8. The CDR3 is CASSSYRGKVEAFF. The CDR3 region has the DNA TGTGCCAGCAGCTCCTACAGGGGGAAGGTTGAAGCTTTCTTT. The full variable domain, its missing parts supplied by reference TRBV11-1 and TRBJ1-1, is EAEVAQSPRYKITEKSQAVAFWCDPISGHATLYWYRQILGQGPELLVQFQDESVVDDSQLPKDRFSAERLKGVDSTLKIQPAELGDSAMYLCASSSYRGKVEAFFGQGTRLTVV.

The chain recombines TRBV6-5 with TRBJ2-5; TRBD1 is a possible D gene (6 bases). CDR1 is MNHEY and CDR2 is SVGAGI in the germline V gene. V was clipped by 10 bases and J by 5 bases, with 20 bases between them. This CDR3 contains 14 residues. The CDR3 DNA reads TGTGCCACCGAGAACAGGGCCTATCCGGAGACCCAGTACTTC. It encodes CATENRAYPETQYF.

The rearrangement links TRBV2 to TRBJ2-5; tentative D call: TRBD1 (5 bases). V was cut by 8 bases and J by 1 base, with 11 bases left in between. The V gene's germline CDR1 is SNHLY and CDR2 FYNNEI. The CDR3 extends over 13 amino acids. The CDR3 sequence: CASLYRSQETQYF. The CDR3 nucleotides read TGTGCCAGCCTTTACAGGTCCCAAGAGACCCAGTACTTC.

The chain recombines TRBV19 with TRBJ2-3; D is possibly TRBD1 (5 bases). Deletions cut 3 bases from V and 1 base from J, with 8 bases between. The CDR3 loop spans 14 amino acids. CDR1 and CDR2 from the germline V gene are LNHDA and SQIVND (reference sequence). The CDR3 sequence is CASSIRVGTDTQYF. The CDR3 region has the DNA TGTGCCAGTAGTATCAGGGTTGGCACAGATACGCAGTATTTT. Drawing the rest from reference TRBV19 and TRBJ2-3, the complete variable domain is DGGITQSPKYLFRKEGQNVTLSCEQNLNHDAMYWYRQDPGQGLRLIYYSQIVNDFQKGDIAEGYSVSREKKESFPLTVTSAQKNPTAFYLCASSIRVGTDTQYFGPGTRLTVL.